Sequencing of this T cell receptor (beta chain) was carried out in a study of cytomegalovirus exposure and HLA in healthy donors. Whole-study results and caveats: Testing in vitro showed a few CMV-associated chains specific for CMV antigens. The authors later found HLA-associated TCR beta chains more clonally expanded than equally common others.

The germline V gene encodes CDR1 KGHSH and CDR2 LQKENI. This CDR3 is built from 15 residues. A remark on this clone: What it recognizes is unknown. Sequence at one end of the junction differs from germline and may be a read error.

PCR was performed using 60 Vbeta and 13 Jbeta primers. The authors' processing: Unique TCR beta chains totaled roughly 79 million in a later count, with roughly 12 million of them shared. The method was immunoSEQ multiplex PCR; TCRdb's version includes in-frame clones alone and lacks a portion of them. V, J and clone size derive from that table, while D and trimming were established from the DNA sequence. The sample carries approximately 100,000 clones, around 80% recorded once. The receptor was isolated from a man between 60 and 75 years old in good health and CMV-seronegative. Sequenced material: PBMCs. V is TRBV18 and J is TRBJ2-4, with 7 bases that match TRBD1. This CDR3 is CASSPLVGGKDIQYF. The CDR3 bases are TGTGCCAGCTCACCACTTGTAGGGGGCAAAGACATTCAGTACTTC.